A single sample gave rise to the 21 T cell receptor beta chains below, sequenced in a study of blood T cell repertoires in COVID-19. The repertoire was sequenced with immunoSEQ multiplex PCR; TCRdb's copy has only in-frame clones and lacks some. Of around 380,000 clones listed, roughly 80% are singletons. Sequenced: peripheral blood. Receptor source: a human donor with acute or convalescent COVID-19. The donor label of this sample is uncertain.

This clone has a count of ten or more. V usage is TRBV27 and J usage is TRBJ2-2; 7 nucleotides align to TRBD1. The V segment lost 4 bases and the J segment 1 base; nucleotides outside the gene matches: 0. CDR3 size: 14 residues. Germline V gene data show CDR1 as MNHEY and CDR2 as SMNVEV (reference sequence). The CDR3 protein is CASSWDRNTGELFF. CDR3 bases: TGTGCCAGCAGTTGGGACAGGAACACCGGGGAGCTGTTTTTT.

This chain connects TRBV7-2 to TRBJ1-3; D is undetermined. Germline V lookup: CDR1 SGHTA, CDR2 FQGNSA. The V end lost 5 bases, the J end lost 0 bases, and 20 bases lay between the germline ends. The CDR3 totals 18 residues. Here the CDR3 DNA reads TGTGCCAGCAGCCCAGCGGGCTCAGTACTGAGCTCTGGAAACACCATATATTTT. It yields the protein CASSPAGSVLSSGNTIYF.

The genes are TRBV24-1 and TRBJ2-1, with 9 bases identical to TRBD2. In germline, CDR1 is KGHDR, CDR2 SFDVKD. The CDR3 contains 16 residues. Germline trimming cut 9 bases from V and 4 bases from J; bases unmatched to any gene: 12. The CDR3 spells CATGEAGGNFYNEQFF. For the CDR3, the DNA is TGTGCCACCGGGGAAGCGGGGGGAAACTTTTACAATGAGCAGTTCTTC.

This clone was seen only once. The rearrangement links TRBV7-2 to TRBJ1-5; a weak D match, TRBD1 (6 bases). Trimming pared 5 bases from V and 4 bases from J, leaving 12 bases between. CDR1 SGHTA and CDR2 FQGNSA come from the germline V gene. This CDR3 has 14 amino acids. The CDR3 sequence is CASSREGVNQPQHF. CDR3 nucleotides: TGTGCCAGCAGCCGGGAGGGGGTAAATCAGCCCCAGCATTTT.

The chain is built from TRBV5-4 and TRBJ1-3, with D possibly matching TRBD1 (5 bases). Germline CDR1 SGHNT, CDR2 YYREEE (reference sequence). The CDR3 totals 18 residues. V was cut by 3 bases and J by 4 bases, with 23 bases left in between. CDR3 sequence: CASSSSGFWALGGNTIYF. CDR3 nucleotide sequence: TGTGCCAGCAGCTCCTCAGGGTTTTGGGCCCTCGGCGGAAACACCATATATTTT.

As DNA, the CDR3 is TGTGCCAGCAGTGAGGACGACAGCCAAGAGACCCAGTACTTC. This encodes CASSEDDSQETQYF. The genes are TRBV6-1 and TRBJ2-5, with TRBD1 as a possible D gene (5 bases). CDR3 size: 14 residues. Trimming took 3 bases from V and 1 from J, leaving 9 bases between them. Germline CDR1 MNHNS, CDR2 SASEGT.

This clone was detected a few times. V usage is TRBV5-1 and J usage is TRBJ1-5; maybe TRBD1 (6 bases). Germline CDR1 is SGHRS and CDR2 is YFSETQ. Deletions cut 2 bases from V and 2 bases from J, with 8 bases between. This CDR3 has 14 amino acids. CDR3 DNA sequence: TGCGCCAGCAGCTTACAGGGTGGCAATCAGCCCCAGCATTTT. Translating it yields CASSLQGGNQPQHF. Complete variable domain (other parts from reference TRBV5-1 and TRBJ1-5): KAGVTQTPRYLIKTRGQQVTLSCSPISGHRSVSWYQQTPGQGLQFLFEYFSETQRNKGNFPGRFSGRQFSNSRSEMNVSTLELGDSALYLCASSLQGGNQPQHFGDGTRLSIL.

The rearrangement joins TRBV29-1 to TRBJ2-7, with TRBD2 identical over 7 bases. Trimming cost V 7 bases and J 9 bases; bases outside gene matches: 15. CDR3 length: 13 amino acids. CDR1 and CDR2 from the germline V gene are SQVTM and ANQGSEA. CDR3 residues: CSAIGLVDLVQYF. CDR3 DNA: TGCAGCGCCATAGGACTAGTGGATCTGGTGCAGTACTTC.

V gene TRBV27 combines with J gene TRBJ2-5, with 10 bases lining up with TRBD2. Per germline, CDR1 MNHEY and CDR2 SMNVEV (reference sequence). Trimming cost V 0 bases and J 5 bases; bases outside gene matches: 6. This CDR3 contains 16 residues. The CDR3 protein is CASSLSGSGRMETQYF. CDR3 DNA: TGTGCCAGCAGTTTATCAGGTAGCGGGAGGATGGAGACCCAGTACTTC.

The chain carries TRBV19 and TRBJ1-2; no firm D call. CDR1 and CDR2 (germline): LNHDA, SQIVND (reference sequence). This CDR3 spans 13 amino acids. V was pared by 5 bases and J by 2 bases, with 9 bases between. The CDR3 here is CASSHPGNYGYTF. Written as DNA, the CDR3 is TGTGCCAGTAGTCATCCGGGGAACTATGGCTACACCTTC.

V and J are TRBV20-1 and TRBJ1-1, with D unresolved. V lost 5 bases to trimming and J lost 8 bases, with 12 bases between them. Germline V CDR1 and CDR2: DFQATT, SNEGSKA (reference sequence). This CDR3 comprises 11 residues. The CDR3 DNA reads TGCAGTGCTGTACCCCGAGGGGAAGCTTTCTTT. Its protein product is CSAVPRGEAFF.

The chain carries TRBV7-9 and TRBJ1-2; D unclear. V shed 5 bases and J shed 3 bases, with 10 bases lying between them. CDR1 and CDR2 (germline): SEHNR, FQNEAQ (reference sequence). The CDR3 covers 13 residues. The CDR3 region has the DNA TGTGCCAGCAGCCCCCAGATGGACTATGGCTACACCTTC. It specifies CASSPQMDYGYTF.

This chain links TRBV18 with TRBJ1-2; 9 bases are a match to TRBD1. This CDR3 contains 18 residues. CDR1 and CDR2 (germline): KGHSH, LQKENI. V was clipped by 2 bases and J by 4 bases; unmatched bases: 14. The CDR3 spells CASSPIVGTGTLAYGYTF. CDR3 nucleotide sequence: TGTGCCAGCTCACCAATTGTGGGGACAGGGACCCTCGCCTATGGCTACACCTTC.

CDR3 nucleotide sequence: TGTGCCAGCAGCCAAGATGGCTCCCTAGCGGGAGCAAGACAGTATTTT. This codes for CASSQDGSLAGARQYF. The chain is built from TRBV3-1 (or the pseudogene TRBV3-2) and TRBJ2-3, with 10 positions matching TRBD2. J lost 12 bases, V lost 0 bases, and 12 bases had no gene match. CDR3 length: 16 amino acids. Germline V gene data show CDR1 as LGHDT and CDR2 as YNNKEL (reference sequence).

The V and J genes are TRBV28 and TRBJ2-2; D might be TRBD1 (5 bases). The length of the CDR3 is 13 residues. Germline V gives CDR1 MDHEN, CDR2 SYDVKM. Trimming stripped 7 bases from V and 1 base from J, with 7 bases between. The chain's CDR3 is CASIDRNTGELFF. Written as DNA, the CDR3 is TGTGCCAGCATAGACAGGAACACCGGGGAGCTGTTTTTT.

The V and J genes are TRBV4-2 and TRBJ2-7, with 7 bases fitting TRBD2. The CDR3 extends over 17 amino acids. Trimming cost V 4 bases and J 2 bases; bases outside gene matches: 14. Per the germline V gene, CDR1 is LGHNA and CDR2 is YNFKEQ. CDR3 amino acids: CASSLRRDYKTPYEQYF. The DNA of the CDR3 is TGTGCCAGCAGCCTTAGACGGGACTACAAGACACCCTACGAGCAGTACTTC.

The CDR3 is CASSQGTRQRNYGYTF. The CDR3 DNA reads as TGCGCCAGCAGCCAAGGAACCCGACAGCGAAACTATGGCTACACCTTC. This rearrangement joins TRBV4-1 to TRBJ1-2, with a possible D match to TRBD1 (5 bases). This CDR3 has 16 amino acids. Deletions cut 1 base from V and 2 bases from J, with 14 bases between. The germline V gene has CDR1 MGHRA and CDR2 YSYEKL.

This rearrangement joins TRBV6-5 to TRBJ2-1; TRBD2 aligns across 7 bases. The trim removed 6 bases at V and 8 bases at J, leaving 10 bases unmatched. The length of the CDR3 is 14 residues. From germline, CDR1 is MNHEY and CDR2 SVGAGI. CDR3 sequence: CASSLRLASDEQFF. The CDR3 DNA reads TGTGCCAGCAGCCTGAGACTAGCATCCGATGAGCAGTTCTTC.

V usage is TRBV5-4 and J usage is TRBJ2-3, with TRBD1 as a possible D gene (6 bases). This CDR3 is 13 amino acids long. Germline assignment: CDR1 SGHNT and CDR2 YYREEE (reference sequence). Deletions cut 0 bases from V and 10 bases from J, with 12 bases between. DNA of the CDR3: TGTGCCAGCAGCTTGGCCGAGGGGGTCCCGCAGTATTTT. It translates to CASSLAEGVPQYF.

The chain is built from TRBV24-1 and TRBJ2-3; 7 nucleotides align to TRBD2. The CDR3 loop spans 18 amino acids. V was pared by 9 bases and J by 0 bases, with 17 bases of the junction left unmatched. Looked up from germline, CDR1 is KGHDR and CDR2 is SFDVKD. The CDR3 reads CATQGSWERGSSTDTQYF. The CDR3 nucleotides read TGTGCCACCCAAGGTAGTTGGGAGCGGGGCTCTAGCACAGATACGCAGTATTTT.

This CDR3 reads CASRLGQGVYEQYF. The CDR3, as DNA: TGTGCCAGCCGGCTAGGACAGGGGGTCTACGAGCAGTACTTC. The V and J genes are TRBV27 and TRBJ2-7; 10 positions agree with TRBD1. Losses at the gene ends were 8 bases for V and 3 bases for J; bases not matched to a gene: 7. From germline, CDR1 is MNHEY and CDR2 SMNVEV (reference sequence). The CDR3 spans 14 residues.